The present T cell receptor (beta chain) was sequenced within a study of CXCR3-negative and CXCR3-positive naive CD8 T cells. Notes on the study in general: Researchers reported similar TRBV-TRBJ usage in naive CXCR3-negative and CXCR3-positive cells, though memory differed.

5' RACE with UMI labels generated the TRB cDNA libraries. TCRdb reprocessed the 5' RACE reads and reports one entry per CDR3 protein, with no DNA. The listing records over 55,000 distinct CDR3 sequences. Points on this clonotype: The antigen remains undetermined.

The CDR3 length is 17 residues. Germline CDR1 and CDR2: SGHRS and YFSETQ. Sequences were obtained from memory CD8+ T cells from blood. The chain joins TRBV5-1 to TRBJ2-7; checking the TCRdb D call of TRBD1 is not possible without DNA. The receptor comes from a human donor in good health. Some clones in this sample may be carry-over from other donors' samples. CDR3 in amino acids: CASSLEMGTGFTYDQYF.